The 12 T cell receptor beta chains reported below all come from one sample, sequenced in a study of cytomegalovirus exposure and HLA in healthy donors. Vbeta (60) and Jbeta (13) primers were used in the PCR. Sequencing was performed with immunoSEQ multiplex PCR; in TCRdb, only in-frame clones are kept and a portion is missing. The sample carries about 110,000 clones, 76% recorded once. Sequenced input: PBMCs. The receptors come from a man aged 35 to 55 in good health and CMV-seropositive.

This clone was picked up a small number of times. Sequence at one end of the junction differs from germline and may be a read error. The rearrangement links TRBV5-1 to TRBJ1-1, with 7 positions matching TRBD1. The CDR3 consists of 14 residues. Germline V gives CDR1 SGHRS, CDR2 YFSETQ. Here the CDR3 reads CARSLDRMNTEAFF. CDR3 sequence (DNA): TGCGCCAGGAGCTTGGACAGGATGAACACTGAAGCTTTCTTT.

Details on this clone: A junction end diverges from the germline sequence, so it may reflect a read error. The J gene is TRBJ2-4, the V gene TRBV7-3; possible D gene TRBD1, 6 bases. CDR1 and CDR2 (germline): SGHTA, FQGTGA. This CDR3 is built from 13 residues. In DNA, the CDR3 is TGTGCCAGCAGCCCCTCGACAGGAAACAGTCAGTACTTC. Translation gives CASSPSTGNSQYF. Complete variable domain (other parts from reference TRBV7-3 and TRBJ2-4): GAGVSQTPSNKVTEKGKYVELRCDPISGHTALYWYRQSLGQGPEFLIYFQGTGAADDSGLPNDRFFAVRPEGSVSTLKIQRTERGDSAVYLCASSPSTGNSQYFGAGTRLSVL.

The CDR3 region has the DNA TGTGCCAGCACATGGGAGCTAAGTGAAGCTTTCTTT. Translation gives CASTWELSEAFF. This chain uses TRBV2 with TRBJ1-1; D is uncertain. CDR3 length: 12 residues. V gave up 7 bases and J gave up 7 bases, with 13 bases separating them. The V gene's germline CDR1 is SNHLY and CDR2 FYNNEI.

The genes are TRBV19 and TRBJ2-7, with TRBD1 identical over 7 bases. CDR1 and CDR2 (germline): LNHDA, SQIVND (reference sequence). The CDR3 is 17 amino acids. The junction had 11 bases not matched to a gene; V was cut back by 3 bases and J by 0 bases. DNA of the CDR3: TGTGCCAGTAGTATCGGCGCCCTCGGGACAGACTCCTACGAGCAGTACTTC. Encoded protein: CASSIGALGTDSYEQYF.

Worth noting for this clone: The same CDR3 also results from other DNA sequences found in this sample. This chain uses TRBV19 with TRBJ2-3, with D perhaps TRBD1 (5 bases). V lost 3 bases to trimming and J lost 5 bases, with 9 bases between them. CDR3 size: 13 residues. The germline CDR1 and CDR2 sequences are LNHDA and SQIVND (reference sequence). The CDR3 region is CASSIQGIDTQYF. The DNA of the CDR3 is TGTGCCAGTAGTATCCAGGGAATAGATACGCAGTATTTT.

V and J are TRBV7-9 and TRBJ1-1; 8 bases map to TRBD1. The CDR3 is made up of 14 amino acids. V gave up 6 bases and J gave up 0 bases; unmatched junction bases: 3. Looked up from germline, CDR1 is SEHNR and CDR2 is FQNEAQ (reference sequence). CDR3 amino acids: CASRQQGVNTEAFF. The DNA for the CDR3 is TGTGCCAGCAGACAACAGGGGGTGAACACTGAAGCTTTCTTT.

V is TRBV7-2 and J is TRBJ2-2, with 8 bases matching TRBD2. In germline, CDR1 is SGHTA, CDR2 FQGNSA. The CDR3 has 15 amino acids. V gave up 7 bases and J gave up 1 base; unmatched junction bases: 5. The CDR3 sequence: CASKKREMNTGELFF. CDR3 DNA sequence: TGTGCCAGCAAAAAGCGGGAGATGAACACCGGGGAGCTGTTTTTT. The full variable domain, completed using reference TRBV7-2 and TRBJ2-2, is GAGVSQSPSNKVTEKGKDVELRCDPISGHTALYWYRQSLGQGLEFLIYFQGNSAPDKSGLPSDRFSAERTGGSVSTLTIQRTQQEDSAVYLCASKKREMNTGELFFGEGSRLTVL.

This rearrangement joins TRBV21-1 to TRBJ2-4; no DNA check was done on the table's D call, TRBD1. TRBV21-1 is flagged as a pseudogene. CDR3 length: 19 residues. In DNA form, the CDR3 reads TGTGCCAGCAGCAAAGGTACGGACAGGGACCACGTAGCCAAAAACATTCAGTACTTC. Amino acids: CASSKGTDRDHVAKNIQYF.

This clone was seen a handful of times. V usage is TRBV30 and J usage is TRBJ1-1; a possible D gene is TRBD1 (5 bases). The germline V gene has CDR1 GTSNPN and CDR2 SVGIG (reference sequence). V lost 0 bases and J 0 bases, leaving 8 bases between the germline ends. The CDR3 has 14 amino acids. The CDR3 loop is CAWSVQAMNTEAFF. The CDR3 DNA is TGTGCCTGGAGTGTACAGGCAATGAACACTGAAGCTTTCTTT.

This clone was found once. V gene TRBV7-9 combines with J gene TRBJ2-7; 13 nucleotides line up with TRBD2. The trim removed 5 bases at V and 6 bases at J, leaving 10 bases unmatched. This CDR3 has 16 amino acids. CDR1 is SEHNR, CDR2 FQNEAQ, per germline (reference sequence). The CDR3 loop is CASSPTSGRSLFEQYF. The CDR3 DNA follows: TGTGCCAGCAGCCCGACTAGCGGGAGGTCTCTCTTCGAGCAGTACTTC.

V and J are TRBV5-1 and TRBJ2-3; D is undetermined. The germline V and J ends were trimmed by 4 bases and 0 bases, with 3 bases remaining between them. Germline V gene sequence: CDR1 SGHRS, CDR2 YFSETQ. The CDR3 runs 12 residues. In DNA form, the CDR3 reads TGCGCCAGCAGCGAGAGCACAGATACGCAGTATTTT. This encodes CASSESTDTQYF.

The chain joins TRBV11-2 to TRBJ2-5, with D maybe TRBD1 (6 bases). The ends were cut back, 5 bases at V and 8 bases at J, with 21 bases in the middle. The CDR3 sequence is 15 residues long. Germline V gene sequence: CDR1 SGHAT, CDR2 FQNNGV. The CDR3 sequence is CASSRNSGAQGTQYF. CDR3 sequence (DNA): TGTGCCAGCAGCCGAAACTCAGGGGCCCAAGGAACCCAGTACTTC.